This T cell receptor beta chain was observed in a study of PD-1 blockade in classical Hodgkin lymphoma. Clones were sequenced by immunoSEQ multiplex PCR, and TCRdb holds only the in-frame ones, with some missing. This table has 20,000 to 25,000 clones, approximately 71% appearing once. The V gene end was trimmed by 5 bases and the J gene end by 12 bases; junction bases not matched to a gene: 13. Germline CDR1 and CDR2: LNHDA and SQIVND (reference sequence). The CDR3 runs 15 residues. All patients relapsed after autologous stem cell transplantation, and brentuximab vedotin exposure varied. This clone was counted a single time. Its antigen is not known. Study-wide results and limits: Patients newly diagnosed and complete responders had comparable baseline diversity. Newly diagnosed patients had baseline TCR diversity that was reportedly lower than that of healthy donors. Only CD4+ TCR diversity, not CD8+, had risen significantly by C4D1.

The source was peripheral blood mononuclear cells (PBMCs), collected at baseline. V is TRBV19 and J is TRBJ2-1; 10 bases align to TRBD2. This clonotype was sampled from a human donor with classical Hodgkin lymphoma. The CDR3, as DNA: TGTGCCAGTAGTCGTACTAGCGGGGCCCCCCAGGCGCAGTTCTTC. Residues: CASSRTSGAPQAQFF. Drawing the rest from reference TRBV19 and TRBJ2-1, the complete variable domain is DGGITQSPKYLFRKEGQNVTLSCEQNLNHDAMYWYRQDPGQGLRLIYYSQIVNDFQKGDIAEGYSVSREKKESFPLTVTSAQKNPTAFYLCASSRTSGAPQAQFFGPGTRLTVL.